A few counts support the clone carrying this TCR beta chain. Its antigen is as yet unknown. V dropped 1 base and J dropped 0 bases, with 4 bases sitting between them. Germline-derived CDR1 and CDR2 are SGHTA and FQGNSA. This CDR3 region has 15 residues. These data originate in a study of blood T cells in healthy people across ages. Primed by a sample-barcoded 5' primer and a J-beta primer mix, a second PCR proceeded for 7 to 11 cycles. With 12 random nucleotides, a template-switch adaptor tagged each individual cDNA molecule. TCRdb reprocessed the 5' RACE reads via MiXCR and lists one record per CDR3 protein. The sample holds about 800,000 distinct CDR3 sequences, around a quarter seen once. Findings and limits, study-wide: Possibly, changes in expanded clonotypes were confounded because donor CMV status was unknown.

This sample was shared with a second study, whose subject was T cells of mothers and their children.

Sequenced material: blood. The chain combines TRBV7-2 with TRBJ2-6; D gene uncertain. This sequence was found in a boy between 10 and 17 years old in good health. CDR3 DNA: TGTGCCAGCAGCTTAGGACACTCTGGGGCCAACGTCCTGACTTTC. Translating it yields CASSLGHSGANVLTF.